One sample yielded the 3 T cell receptor beta chains listed below, sequenced in a study of blood T cell repertoires in COVID-19 (dated by TCRdb to 2018 to 2021). Libraries were built with the immunoSEQ multiplex PCR assay. TCRdb took this table from immuneACCESS and kept in-frame rearrangements with V and J called. Such tables lack part of the clones; where checked against another copy, unresolved V genes explain under half of the gap, and the rest is unexplained. Across this sample there are 100,000 to 150,000 clones, with 75% to 85% seen only once. The ten largest clones add up to more than 35% of the sample. Sequences were obtained from peripheral blood. These receptors came from a man aged 40-50 years with active or convalescent COVID-19.

Turning to this clone: A much larger clone is a single base away; this may be a read error. CDR3 coding DNA: TGTGCCAGCAGTTACCCGGACAGGGTCTACGAGCAGTACTTC. It codes for CASSYPDRVYEQYF. The chain combines TRBV6-2 or TRBV6-3 with TRBJ2-7; TRBD1 aligns across 8 bases. Germline lookup yields CDR1 MNHEY and CDR2 SVGEGT. V was clipped by 2 bases and J by 3 bases; unmatched bases: 3. The CDR3 has 14 amino acids.

The chain combines TRBV6-6 with TRBJ1-2, with 7 bases fitting TRBD1. CDR1 is MNHNY, CDR2 SVGAGI, per germline (reference sequence). This CDR3 is 15 amino acids long. V trimming: 5 bases; J trimming: 4 bases; junction bases outside the gene matches: 10. The CDR3 loop is CASSPSGRQGYGYTF. CDR3 coding DNA: TGTGCCAGCAGTCCTTCAGGAAGACAGGGCTATGGCTACACCTTC.

J is TRBJ1-3 and V is TRBV19; 8 nucleotides align to TRBD1. The CDR3 contains 16 residues. Germline lookup yields CDR1 LNHDA and CDR2 SQIVND (reference sequence). Trimming took 1 base from V and 4 from J; bases not matched to a gene: 6. The CDR3 nucleotides read TGTGCCAGTAGTATAGGTCAGGACAGGGCAGGAAACACCATATATTTT. Protein: CASSIGQDRAGNTIYF.